The clone carrying this T cell receptor (beta chain) came up many times. Its target is not known. This record comes from a study of T cell repertoires in cytomegalovirus infection. General study points: In two of eight donors, the top clonotype was HLA-C-restricted CMV-specific.

This CDR3 contains 16 residues. J was trimmed by 4 bases and V by 7 bases; bases with no gene match: 11. TCRdb reprocessed the reads with MiXCR, giving one entry per CDR3 protein. The sample yields roughly 860,000 distinct CDR3 sequences, approximately 32% seen once. The clonotype was recovered from a human donor in good health (CMV status not recorded). Some clones in this sample may be carry-over from other donors' samples. The V call is TRBV12-3 or TRBV12-4, the J call TRBJ2-5, with TRBD1 matching 11 bases. The sample in question was cultured CD8+ T cells from PBMCs, obtained from culture after CMV antigen stimulation. Here the CDR3 reads CASTSSGQGALETQYF. In nucleotides, the CDR3 is TGTGCCAGCACATCCTCCGGACAGGGGGCTTTAGAGACCCAGTACTTC.